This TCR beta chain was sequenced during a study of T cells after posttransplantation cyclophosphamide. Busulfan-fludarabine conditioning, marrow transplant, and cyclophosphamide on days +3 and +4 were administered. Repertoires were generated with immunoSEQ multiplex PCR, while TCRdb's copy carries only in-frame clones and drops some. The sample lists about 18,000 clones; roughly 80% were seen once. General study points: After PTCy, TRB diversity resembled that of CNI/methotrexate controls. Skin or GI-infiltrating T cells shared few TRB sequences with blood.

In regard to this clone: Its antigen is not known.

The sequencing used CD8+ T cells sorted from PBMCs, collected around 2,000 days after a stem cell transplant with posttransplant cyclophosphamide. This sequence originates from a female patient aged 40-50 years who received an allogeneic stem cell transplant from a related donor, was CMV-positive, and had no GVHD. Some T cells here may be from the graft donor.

This chain's CDR3 is CASSIQGGTEAFF. The CDR3 bases are TGCGCCAGCAGCATACAGGGGGGAACTGAAGCTTTCTTT. J is TRBJ1-1 and V is TRBV5-1; 8 nucleotides align to TRBD1. The J segment lost 5 bases and the V segment lost 4 bases, leaving 4 bases of the junction unmatched. The length of the CDR3 is 13 residues. Germline CDR1 and CDR2: SGHRS and YFSETQ.